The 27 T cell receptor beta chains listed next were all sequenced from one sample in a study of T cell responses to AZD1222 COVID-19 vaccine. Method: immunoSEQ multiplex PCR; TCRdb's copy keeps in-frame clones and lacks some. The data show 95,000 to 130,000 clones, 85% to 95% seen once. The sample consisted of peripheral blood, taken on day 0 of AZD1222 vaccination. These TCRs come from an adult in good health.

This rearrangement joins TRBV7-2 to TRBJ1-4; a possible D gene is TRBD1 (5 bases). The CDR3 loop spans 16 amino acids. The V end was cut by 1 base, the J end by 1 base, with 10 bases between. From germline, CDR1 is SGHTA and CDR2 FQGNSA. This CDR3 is CASSLGSRVTNEKLFF. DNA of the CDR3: TGTGCCAGCAGCTTAGGTTCCAGGGTAACTAATGAAAAACTGTTTTTT.

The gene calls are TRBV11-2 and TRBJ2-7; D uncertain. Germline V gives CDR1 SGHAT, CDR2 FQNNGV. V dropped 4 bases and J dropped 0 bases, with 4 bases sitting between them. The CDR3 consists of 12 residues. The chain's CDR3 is CASSYSSYEQYF. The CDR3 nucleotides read TGTGCCAGCAGCTATAGCTCCTACGAGCAGTACTTC.

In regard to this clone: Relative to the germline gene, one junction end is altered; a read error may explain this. The CDR3 DNA follows: TGTGCCAGCAGCTCTTTTTTCAACGGCAGCGGGAGCGCAGATACGCGGTATTTT. This encodes CASSSFFNGSGSADTRYF. The rearrangement links TRBV11-3 to TRBJ2-3; 8 bases are a match to TRBD2. Germline V gene sequence: CDR1 SGHNT, CDR2 YENEEA. The CDR3 is 18 residues long.

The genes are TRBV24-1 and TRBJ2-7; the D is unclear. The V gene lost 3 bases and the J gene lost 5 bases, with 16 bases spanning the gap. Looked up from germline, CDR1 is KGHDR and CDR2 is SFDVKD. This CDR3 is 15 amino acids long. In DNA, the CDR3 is TGTGCCACCAGTGATCCCCGAAGCAGCCTGGACGAGCAGTACTTC. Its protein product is CATSDPRSSLDEQYF.

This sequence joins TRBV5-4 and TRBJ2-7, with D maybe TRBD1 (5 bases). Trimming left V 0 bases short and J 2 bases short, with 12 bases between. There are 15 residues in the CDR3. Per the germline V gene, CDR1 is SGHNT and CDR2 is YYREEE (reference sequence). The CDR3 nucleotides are TGTGCCAGCAGCTTGGTGAAGGGGAATCCCTACGAGCAGTACTTC. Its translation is CASSLVKGNPYEQYF.

CDR3 in amino acids: CASTRTGTGWTEAFF. CDR3 DNA sequence: TGCGCCAGCACCCGGACCGGGACAGGGTGGACTGAAGCTTTCTTT. The V call is TRBV5-1, the J call TRBJ1-1; 9 positions agree with TRBD1. Unmatched junction bases numbered 11, after V lost 6 bases and J lost 5 bases. Germline CDR1 is SGHRS and CDR2 is YFSETQ. CDR3 size: 15 residues.

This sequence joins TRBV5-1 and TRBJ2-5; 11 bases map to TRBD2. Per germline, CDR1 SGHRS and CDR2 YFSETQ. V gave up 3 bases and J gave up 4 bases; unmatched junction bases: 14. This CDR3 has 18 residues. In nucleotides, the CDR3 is TGCGCCAGCAGCTCTTCCGGGACTAGCGGCTTCATTGGAGAGACCCAGTACTTC. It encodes CASSSSGTSGFIGETQYF.

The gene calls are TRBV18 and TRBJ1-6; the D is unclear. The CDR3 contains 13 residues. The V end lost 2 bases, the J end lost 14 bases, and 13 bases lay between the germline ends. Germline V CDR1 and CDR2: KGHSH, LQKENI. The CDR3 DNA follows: TGTGCCAGCTCACCAAGGCAGGAAGACGCCCTCCACTTT. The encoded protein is CASSPRQEDALHF.

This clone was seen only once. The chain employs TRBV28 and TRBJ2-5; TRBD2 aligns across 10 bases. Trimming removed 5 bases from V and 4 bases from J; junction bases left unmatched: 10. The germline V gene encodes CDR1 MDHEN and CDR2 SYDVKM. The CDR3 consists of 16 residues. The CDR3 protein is CASSRTGTSVRETQYF. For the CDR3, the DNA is TGTGCCAGCAGTCGAACCGGGACTAGCGTTAGAGAGACCCAGTACTTC.

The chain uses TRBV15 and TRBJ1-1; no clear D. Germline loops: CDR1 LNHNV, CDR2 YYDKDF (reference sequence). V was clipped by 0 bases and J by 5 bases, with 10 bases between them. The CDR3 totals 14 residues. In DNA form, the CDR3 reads TGTGCCACCAGCAGAGATAGGGTACGGACTGAAGCTTTCTTT. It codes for CATSRDRVRTEAFF.

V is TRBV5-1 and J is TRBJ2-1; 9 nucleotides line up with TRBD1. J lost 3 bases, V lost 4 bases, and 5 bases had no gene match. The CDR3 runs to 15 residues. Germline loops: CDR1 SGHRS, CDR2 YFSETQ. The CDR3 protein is CASSPGQGNYNEQFF. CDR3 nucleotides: TGCGCCAGCAGCCCGGGACAGGGAAACTACAATGAGCAGTTCTTC.

DNA for the CDR3: TGTGCCAGCAGCTTAGTGGGACAGGGGGCGCCTGAAGCTTTCTTT. Translating it yields CASSLVGQGAPEAFF. V gene TRBV11-2 combines with J gene TRBJ1-1; 12 positions match TRBD1. The germline gives CDR1 SGHAT, CDR2 FQNNGV. V shed 1 base, J shed 6 bases, and the junction held 3 bases outside the gene matches. The CDR3 consists of 15 residues.

In DNA, the CDR3 is TGTGCTAGTGGTTTGGGGACAGTAGCCTACGAGCAGTACTTC. It specifies CASGLGTVAYEQYF. The rearrangement uses TRBV12-5 and TRBJ2-7; a possible D gene is TRBD1 (6 bases). The CDR3 sequence is 14 residues long. V shed 1 base and J shed 2 bases, with 9 bases lying between them. From germline, CDR1 is LGHNT and CDR2 FRNRAP.

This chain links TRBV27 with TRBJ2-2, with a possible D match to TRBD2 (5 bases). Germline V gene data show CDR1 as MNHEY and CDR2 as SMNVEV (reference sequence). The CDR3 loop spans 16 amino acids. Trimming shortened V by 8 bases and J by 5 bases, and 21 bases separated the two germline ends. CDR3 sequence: CASRREKKTGTGELFF. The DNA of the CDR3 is TGTGCCAGCCGAAGGGAGAAAAAGACGGGTACCGGGGAGCTGTTTTTT.

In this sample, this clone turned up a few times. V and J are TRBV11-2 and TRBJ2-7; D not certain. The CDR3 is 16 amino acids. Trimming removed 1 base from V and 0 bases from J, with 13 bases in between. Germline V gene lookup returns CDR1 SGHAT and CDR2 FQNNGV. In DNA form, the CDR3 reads TGTGCCAGCAGCTTAGGGGCGGACCTTAGCTCCTACGAGCAGTACTTC. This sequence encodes CASSLGADLSSYEQYF.

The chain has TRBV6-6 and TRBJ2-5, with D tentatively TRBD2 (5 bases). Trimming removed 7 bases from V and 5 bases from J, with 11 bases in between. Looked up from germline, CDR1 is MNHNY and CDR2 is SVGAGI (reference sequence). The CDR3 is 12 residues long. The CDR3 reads CASTDAGETQYF. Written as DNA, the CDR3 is TGTGCCAGCACAGACGCGGGTGAGACCCAGTACTTC.

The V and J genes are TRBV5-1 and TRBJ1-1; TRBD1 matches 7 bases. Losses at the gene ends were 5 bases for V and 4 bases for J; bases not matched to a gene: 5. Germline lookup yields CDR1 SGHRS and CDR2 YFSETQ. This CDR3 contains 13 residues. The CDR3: CASSQAGGTEAFF. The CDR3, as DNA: TGCGCCAGCAGTCAAGCAGGGGGCACTGAAGCTTTCTTT.

DNA for the CDR3: TGTGCCAGCAGCTCGGGACAGGTGGCTGAAGCTTTCTTT. It encodes CASSSGQVAEAFF. The rearrangement links TRBV27 to TRBJ1-1; 8 bases map to TRBD1. With 6 bases clipped from V and 6 bases from J, the junction kept 6 bases outside the gene matches. The CDR3 is 13 amino acids. Germline values: CDR1 MNHEY, CDR2 SMNVEV (reference sequence).

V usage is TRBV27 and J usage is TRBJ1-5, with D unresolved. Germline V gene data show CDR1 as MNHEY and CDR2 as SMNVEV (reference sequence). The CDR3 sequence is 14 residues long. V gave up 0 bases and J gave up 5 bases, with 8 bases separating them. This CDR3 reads CASSLSRAYQPQHF. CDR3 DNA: TGTGCCAGCAGTTTATCGAGGGCTTATCAGCCCCAGCATTTT.

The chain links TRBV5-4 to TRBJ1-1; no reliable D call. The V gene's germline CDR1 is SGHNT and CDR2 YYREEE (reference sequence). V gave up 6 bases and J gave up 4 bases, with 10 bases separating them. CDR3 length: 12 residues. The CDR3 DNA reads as TGTGCCAGCACCAAGAGAGGCACTGAAGCTTTCTTT. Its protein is CASTKRGTEAFF.

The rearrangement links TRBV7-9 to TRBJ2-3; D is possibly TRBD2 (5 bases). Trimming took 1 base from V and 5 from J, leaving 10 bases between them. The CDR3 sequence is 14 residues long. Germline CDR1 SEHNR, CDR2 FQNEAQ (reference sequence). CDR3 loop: CASSLGEEGDTQYF. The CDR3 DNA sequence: TGTGCCAGCAGCTTAGGAGAAGAGGGAGATACGCAGTATTTT. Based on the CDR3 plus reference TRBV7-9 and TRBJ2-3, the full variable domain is DTGVSQNPRHKITKRGQNVTFRCDPISEHNRLYWYRQTLGQGPEFLTYFQNEAQLEKSRLLSDRFSAERPKGSFSTLEIQRTEQGDSAMYLCASSLGEEGDTQYFGPGTRLTVL.

The CDR3 here is CASSPGRVDYSGNTIYF. In DNA, the CDR3 is TGTGCCAGCAGTCCCGGTCGGGTGGATTACTCTGGAAACACCATATATTTT. The chain couples TRBV6-6 to TRBJ1-3; D unclear. Per the germline V gene, CDR1 is MNHNY and CDR2 is SVGAGI (reference sequence). This CDR3 contains 17 residues. V gave up 5 bases and J gave up 0 bases, with 17 bases separating them.

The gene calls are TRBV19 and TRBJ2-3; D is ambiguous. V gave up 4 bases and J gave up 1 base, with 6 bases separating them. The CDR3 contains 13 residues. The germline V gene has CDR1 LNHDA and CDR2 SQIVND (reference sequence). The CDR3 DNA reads TGTGCCAGTAGTAGGCAGGGCACAGATACGCAGTATTTT. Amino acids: CASSRQGTDTQYF. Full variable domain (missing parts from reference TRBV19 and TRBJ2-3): DGGITQSPKYLFRKEGQNVTLSCEQNLNHDAMYWYRQDPGQGLRLIYYSQIVNDFQKGDIAEGYSVSREKKESFPLTVTSAQKNPTAFYLCASSRQGTDTQYFGPGTRLTVL.

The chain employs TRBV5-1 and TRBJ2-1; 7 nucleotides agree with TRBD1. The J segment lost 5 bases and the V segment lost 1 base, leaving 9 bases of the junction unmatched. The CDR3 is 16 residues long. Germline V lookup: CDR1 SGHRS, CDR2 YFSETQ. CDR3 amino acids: CASSLRTTGIHNEQFF. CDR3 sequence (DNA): TGCGCCAGCAGCTTGAGAACGACAGGGATCCACAATGAGCAGTTCTTC.

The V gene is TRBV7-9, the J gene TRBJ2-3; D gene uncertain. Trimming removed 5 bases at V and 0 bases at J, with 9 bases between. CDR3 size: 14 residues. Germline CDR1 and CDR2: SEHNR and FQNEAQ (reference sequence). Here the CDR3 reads CASSPYLSTDTQYF. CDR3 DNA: TGTGCCAGCAGCCCATACCTTAGCACAGATACGCAGTATTTT.

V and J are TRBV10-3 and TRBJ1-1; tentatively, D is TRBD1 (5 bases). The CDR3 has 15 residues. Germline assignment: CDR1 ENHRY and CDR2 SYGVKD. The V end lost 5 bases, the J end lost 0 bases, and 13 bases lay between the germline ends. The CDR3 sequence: CAISKTSTVNTEAFF. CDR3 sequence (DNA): TGTGCCATCAGTAAGACCTCGACAGTGAACACTGAAGCTTTCTTT.

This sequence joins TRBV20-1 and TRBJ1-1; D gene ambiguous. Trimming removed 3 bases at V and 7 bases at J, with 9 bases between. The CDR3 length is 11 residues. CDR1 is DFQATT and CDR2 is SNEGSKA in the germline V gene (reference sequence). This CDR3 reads CSARVDGEAFF. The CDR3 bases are TGCAGTGCTAGGGTCGACGGTGAAGCTTTCTTT.